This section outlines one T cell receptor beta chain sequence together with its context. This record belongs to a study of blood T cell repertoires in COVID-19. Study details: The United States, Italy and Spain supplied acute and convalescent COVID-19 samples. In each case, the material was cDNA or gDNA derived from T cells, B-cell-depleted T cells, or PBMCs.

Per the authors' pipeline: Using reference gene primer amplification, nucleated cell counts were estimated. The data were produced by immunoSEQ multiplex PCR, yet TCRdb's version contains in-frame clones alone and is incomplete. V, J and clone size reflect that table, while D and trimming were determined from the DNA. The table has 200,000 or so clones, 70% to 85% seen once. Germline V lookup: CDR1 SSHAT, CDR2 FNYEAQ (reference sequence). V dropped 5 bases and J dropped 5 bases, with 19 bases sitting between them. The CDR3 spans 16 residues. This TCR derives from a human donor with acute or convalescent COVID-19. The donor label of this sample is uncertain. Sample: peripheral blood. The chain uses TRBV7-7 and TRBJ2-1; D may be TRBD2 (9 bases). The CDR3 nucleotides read TGTGCCAGCAGCCCAGGGGGCGGGAGGGCCAACAATGAGCAGTTCTTC. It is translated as CASSPGGGRANNEQFF.